The 25 T cell receptor beta chains below come from one sample, sequenced in a study of cytomegalovirus exposure and HLA in healthy donors. This PCR relied on a set of 60 Vbeta primers and 13 Jbeta primers. Using immunoSEQ multiplex PCR, the repertoire was profiled, and TCRdb retains in-frame clones only, with some absent. The sample consists of 95,000 to 150,000 clones, around 69% of them appearing once. Sequencing was carried out using PBMCs. Receptors originate from a woman aged 40 to 50 in good health and CMV-seropositive.

The CDR3 reads CASSNQGARTGELFF. The CDR3 nucleotides are TGTGCCAGCAGTAACCAGGGGGCAAGGACCGGGGAGCTGTTTTTT. The chain joins TRBV6-5 to TRBJ2-2; 8 bases map to TRBD1. The junction had 7 bases not matched to a gene; V was cut back by 5 bases and J by 5 bases. Germline CDR1 reads MNHEY; CDR2 reads SVGAGI. CDR3 length equals 15 residues.

The chain employs TRBV19 and TRBJ1-1; weak D call: TRBD1 (5 bases). Germline lookup yields CDR1 LNHDA and CDR2 SQIVND (reference sequence). V lost 3 bases, J lost 3 bases, and 8 bases lay in between. The length of the CDR3 is 13 residues. CDR3 sequence (DNA): TGTGCCAGTAGTATTATACAGGACACTGAAGCTTTCTTT. Translating gives CASSIIQDTEAFF.

This rearrangement joins TRBV7-8 to TRBJ2-3, with TRBD2 matching 7 bases. Germline V gene data show CDR1 as SGHVS and CDR2 as FQNEAQ. Trimming cost V 5 bases and J 3 bases; bases outside gene matches: 8. This CDR3 spans 15 amino acids. Written as DNA, the CDR3 is TGTGCCAGCAGCCCCAGGGAGCGGGGAACAGATACGCAGTATTTT. Translation: CASSPRERGTDTQYF.

V gene TRBV7-3 combines with J gene TRBJ2-7, with D hard to call. Germline assignment: CDR1 SGHTA and CDR2 FQGTGA. The CDR3 runs to 14 residues. Trimming removed 4 bases from V and 3 bases from J, with 13 bases in between. CDR3 sequence: CASSSNAASYEQYF. CDR3 DNA: TGTGCCAGCAGCTCCAACGCCGCGAGCTACGAGCAGTACTTC.

The chain links TRBV2 to TRBJ1-5; D is perhaps TRBD1 (6 bases). The CDR3 totals 14 residues. Trimming shortened V by 1 base and J by 4 bases, and 8 bases separated the two germline ends. Germline V CDR1 and CDR2: SNHLY, FYNNEI. CDR3 bases: TGTGCCAGCAGTGAAGGCACAGGGAATCAGCCCCAGCATTTT. Translated, it gives CASSEGTGNQPQHF.

Regarding this clone: Germline is not matched at one junction end, which may reflect a read error. The chain recombines TRBV7-9 with TRBJ2-7; 10 bases line up with TRBD2. This CDR3 has 14 amino acids. The germline V gene has CDR1 SEHNR and CDR2 FQNEAQ (reference sequence). The CDR3 nucleotides read TGTTCCAGCAGCTTTCCGGGACTAGCGAGCGAGCAGTACTTC. Protein sequence: CSSSFPGLASEQYF.

This clone was detected a few times. J is TRBJ2-3 and V is TRBV18, with TRBD1 matching 8 bases. The V and J ends lost 6 bases and 6 bases, in that order; junction bases with no gene match: 8. The CDR3 contains 14 residues. The germline V gene has CDR1 KGHSH and CDR2 LQKENI. Here the CDR3 reads CASSYGQGPDTQYF. CDR3 nucleotides: TGTGCCAGCTCCTACGGACAGGGACCCGATACGCAGTATTTT. Variable domain in full (rest from reference TRBV18 and TRBJ2-3): NAGVMQNPRHLVRRRGQEARLRCSPMKGHSHVYWYRQLPEEGLKFMVYLQKENIIDESGMPKERFSAEFPKEGPSILRIQQVVRGDSAAYFCASSYGQGPDTQYFGPGTRLTVL.

V usage is TRBV5-4 and J usage is TRBJ2-7; tentatively, D is TRBD2 (5 bases). From germline, CDR1 is SGHNT and CDR2 YYREEE (reference sequence). Trimming left V 2 bases short and J 5 bases short, with 20 bases between. The CDR3 loop spans 16 amino acids. The CDR3: CASSFQGSLVSHEQYF. The CDR3, as DNA: TGTGCCAGCAGCTTCCAAGGTTCACTAGTTTCCCACGAGCAGTACTTC.

The V and J genes are TRBV7-8 and TRBJ1-1, with unresolved D. This CDR3 has 14 amino acids. The germline V gene encodes CDR1 SGHVS and CDR2 FQNEAQ. V was shortened by 5 bases and J by 0 bases, with 10 bases between the two germline ends. CDR3 sequence reads: CASSPDLLNTEAFF. The CDR3 DNA reads as TGTGCCAGCAGCCCAGATCTGCTGAACACTGAAGCTTTCTTT. The whole variable domain, remainder taken from reference TRBV7-8 and TRBJ1-1, is GAGVSQSPRYKVAKRGQDVALRCDPISGHVSLFWYQQALGQGPEFLTYFQNEAQLDKSGLPSDRFFAERPEGSVSTLKIQRTQQEDSAVYLCASSPDLLNTEAFFGQGTRLTVV.

This clone was observed a handful of times. The CDR3: CASTRSLNEKLFF. As DNA, the CDR3 is TGTGCCAGCACTAGAAGTCTTAATGAAAAACTGTTTTTT. This chain links TRBV2 with TRBJ1-4; D is unresolved. V lost 7 bases to trimming and J lost 4 bases, with 10 bases between them. This CDR3 is built from 13 residues. Germline-derived CDR1 and CDR2 are SNHLY and FYNNEI. The full variable domain, with the rest looked up from reference TRBV2 and TRBJ1-4, is EPEVTQTPSHQVTQMGQEVILRCVPISNHLYFYWYRQILGQKVEFLVSFYNNEISEKSEIFDDQFSVERPDGSNFTLKIRSTKLEDSAMYFCASTRSLNEKLFFGSGTQLSVL.

The V and J genes are TRBV6-5 and TRBJ1-1, with D tentatively TRBD1 (6 bases). Germline V gene lookup returns CDR1 MNHEY and CDR2 SVGAGI. CDR3 size: 13 residues. With 7 bases removed from V and 6 bases from J, the gap between germline ends came to 15 bases. This chain's CDR3 is CASNGGPAAEAFF. The CDR3 nucleotides read TGTGCCAGCAACGGGGGGCCCGCGGCTGAAGCTTTCTTT.

This clone was recorded at least ten times. V gene TRBV5-1 combines with J gene TRBJ2-5; D is possibly TRBD1 (5 bases). This CDR3 comprises 15 residues. From germline, CDR1 is SGHRS and CDR2 YFSETQ. Trimming cost V 5 bases and J 1 base, with 15 bases left between them. DNA for the CDR3: TGCGCCAGCAGTGGGCAGGGAAGGGGCCAAGAGACCCAGTACTTC. As protein: CASSGQGRGQETQYF.

The CDR3 protein is CASSPEPNDGYTF. In DNA, the CDR3 is TGCGCCAGCAGCCCAGAACCGAACGATGGCTACACCTTC. The rearrangement uses TRBV5-1 and TRBJ1-2; D not resolved. The CDR3 sequence is 13 residues long. Germline V gene lookup returns CDR1 SGHRS and CDR2 YFSETQ. The V gene lost 4 bases and the J gene lost 6 bases, with 13 bases spanning the gap.

This chain connects TRBV7-9 to TRBJ1-4; 10 positions agree with TRBD1. From germline, CDR1 is SEHNR and CDR2 FQNEAQ (reference sequence). CDR3 length: 18 residues. Trimming cost V 4 bases and J 0 bases; bases outside gene matches: 8. CDR3 loop: CASSSRWDRGSTNEKLFF. The CDR3 coding sequence is TGTGCCAGCAGCTCCCGCTGGGACAGGGGATCAACTAATGAAAAACTGTTTTTT. Complete variable domain (other parts from reference TRBV7-9 and TRBJ1-4): DTGVSQNPRHKITKRGQNVTFRCDPISEHNRLYWYRQTLGQGPEFLTYFQNEAQLEKSRLLSDRFSAERPKGSFSTLEIQRTEQGDSAMYLCASSSRWDRGSTNEKLFFGSGTQLSVL.

This chain connects TRBV7-9 to TRBJ2-7; the match to TRBD1 covers 7 bases. Germline lookup yields CDR1 SEHNR and CDR2 FQNEAQ (reference sequence). J lost 5 bases, V lost 4 bases, and 5 bases had no gene match. The CDR3 consists of 13 residues. The CDR3 region is CASSSTGIHEQYF. The CDR3 nucleotides are TGTGCCAGCAGCTCGACAGGGATCCACGAGCAGTACTTC.

In its sample, this clone was seen a few times. This rearrangement joins TRBV7-9 to TRBJ2-2; 16 bases are shared with TRBD2. The CDR3 consists of 19 residues. With 5 bases clipped from V and 4 bases from J, the junction kept 10 bases outside the gene matches. Germline lookup yields CDR1 SEHNR and CDR2 FQNEAQ (reference sequence). The CDR3 DNA follows: TGTGCCAGCAGCACACAAAAGGGACTAGCGGGAGGGGCCACCGGGGAGCTGTTTTTT. Translated: CASSTQKGLAGGATGELFF. Based on the CDR3 plus reference TRBV7-9 and TRBJ2-2, the full variable domain is DTGVSQNPRHKITKRGQNVTFRCDPISEHNRLYWYRQTLGQGPEFLTYFQNEAQLEKSRLLSDRFSAERPKGSFSTLEIQRTEQGDSAMYLCASSTQKGLAGGATGELFFGEGSRLTVL.

This chain uses TRBV27 with TRBJ1-2; D gene ambiguous. V was trimmed by 0 bases and J by 4 bases, leaving 15 bases between them. The CDR3 extends over 16 amino acids. Germline CDR1 is MNHEY and CDR2 is SMNVEV (reference sequence). The CDR3 nucleotides read TGTGCCAGCAGTTTATCCGGGGAATGGGCTGGCTATGGCTACACCTTC. This sequence encodes CASSLSGEWAGYGYTF.

The V and J genes are TRBV25-1 and TRBJ1-4; D might be TRBD1 (5 bases). The CDR3 is 14 amino acids. The V end was cut by 1 base, the J end by 10 bases, with 13 bases between. The germline gives CDR1 MGHDK, CDR2 SYGVNS. CDR3 in amino acids: CASSESGRGGKLFF. The CDR3, as DNA: TGTGCCAGCAGTGAATCAGGGAGGGGAGGAAAACTGTTTTTT. Supplemented by reference TRBV25-1 and TRBJ1-4, the full variable domain reads EADIYQTPRYLVIGTGKKITLECSQTMGHDKMYWYQQDPGMELHLIHYSYGVNSTEKGDLSSESTVSRIRTEHFPLTLESARPSHTSQYLCASSESGRGGKLFFGSGTQLSVL.

The V call is TRBV7-8, the J call TRBJ2-7; TRBD1 matches 8 bases. The V gene's germline CDR1 is SGHVS and CDR2 FQNEAQ. The CDR3 has 17 amino acids. Trimming took 5 bases from V and 6 from J; bases not matched to a gene: 18. Here the CDR3 reads CASSPGPPPGQAGEQYF. The CDR3 DNA reads as TGTGCCAGCAGCCCAGGGCCCCCCCCGGGACAGGCGGGCGAGCAGTACTTC.

The rearrangement uses TRBV6-6 and TRBJ2-1; possibly TRBD2 for D (5 bases). Trimming left V 6 bases short and J 6 bases short, with 18 bases between. The CDR3 has 15 residues. Germline loops: CDR1 MNHNY, CDR2 SVGAGI (reference sequence). The CDR3 DNA is TGTGCCAGCAGCACTTTTCTGGCGGCGGGCAATGAGCAGTTCTTC. This gives the protein CASSTFLAAGNEQFF.

V is TRBV5-1 and J is TRBJ2-7; D ambiguous. V lost 0 bases and J 3 bases, leaving 10 bases between the germline ends. This CDR3 is built from 14 residues. CDR1 is SGHRS and CDR2 is YFSETQ in the germline V gene. CDR3 nucleotide sequence: TGCGCCAGCAGCTTGGAGAGCAGGAACTACGAGCAGTACTTC. As protein: CASSLESRNYEQYF. Drawing the rest from reference TRBV5-1 and TRBJ2-7, the complete variable domain is KAGVTQTPRYLIKTRGQQVTLSCSPISGHRSVSWYQQTPGQGLQFLFEYFSETQRNKGNFPGRFSGRQFSNSRSEMNVSTLELGDSALYLCASSLESRNYEQYFGPGTRLTVT.

This chain uses TRBV11-2 with TRBJ1-1; possible D gene TRBD1, 5 bases. Germline loops: CDR1 SGHAT, CDR2 FQNNGV. V dropped 1 base and J dropped 9 bases, with 15 bases sitting between them. The CDR3 totals 14 residues. The CDR3 nucleotides read TGTGCCAGCAGCTTAGTAGGGGAAGTCTCTCAAGCTTTCTTT. Translated: CASSLVGEVSQAFF. Together with reference TRBV11-2 and TRBJ1-1, the CDR3 gives the full variable domain: EAGVAQSPRYKIIEKRQSVAFWCNPISGHATLYWYQQILGQGPKLLIQFQNNGVVDDSQLPKDRFSAERLKGVDSTLKIQPAKLEDSAVYLCASSLVGEVSQAFFGQGTRLTVV.

This chain uses TRBV11-2 with TRBJ2-7, with D possibly TRBD1 on 6 matching bases. Germline V gives CDR1 SGHAT, CDR2 FQNNGV. The CDR3 extends over 15 amino acids. V was clipped by 3 bases and J by 2 bases, with 14 bases between them. The CDR3 region is CASSFLAAGAYEQYF. In DNA, the CDR3 is TGTGCCAGCAGCTTTCTGGCGGCAGGGGCCTACGAGCAGTACTTC. The full variable domain, completed using reference TRBV11-2 and TRBJ2-7, is EAGVAQSPRYKIIEKRQSVAFWCNPISGHATLYWYQQILGQGPKLLIQFQNNGVVDDSQLPKDRFSAERLKGVDSTLKIQPAKLEDSAVYLCASSFLAAGAYEQYFGPGTRLTVT.

This clone was detected a few times. The V and J genes are TRBV6-6 and TRBJ2-7, with D perhaps TRBD1 (5 bases). The ends were cut back, 2 bases at V and 3 bases at J, with 8 bases in the middle. CDR1 and CDR2 from the germline V gene are MNHNY and SVGAGI (reference sequence). CDR3 length: 13 residues. The CDR3 loop is CASSYDRDYEQYF. In DNA, the CDR3 is TGTGCCAGCAGTTACGACAGAGACTACGAGCAGTACTTC.

The chain is built from TRBV19 and TRBJ2-5, with 10 nucleotides matching TRBD2. TRBJ2-7 explains the end of the DNA better; the J call may be wrong. Germline V gene data show CDR1 as LNHDA and CDR2 as SQIVND (reference sequence). This CDR3 comprises 19 residues. The CDR3 coding sequence is TGTGCCAGTAGTAATCTTCTTACTAGCGGGACCAGGAACTCCTACGAGCAGTACTTC. Amino acid sequence: CASSNLLTSGTRNSYEQYF.